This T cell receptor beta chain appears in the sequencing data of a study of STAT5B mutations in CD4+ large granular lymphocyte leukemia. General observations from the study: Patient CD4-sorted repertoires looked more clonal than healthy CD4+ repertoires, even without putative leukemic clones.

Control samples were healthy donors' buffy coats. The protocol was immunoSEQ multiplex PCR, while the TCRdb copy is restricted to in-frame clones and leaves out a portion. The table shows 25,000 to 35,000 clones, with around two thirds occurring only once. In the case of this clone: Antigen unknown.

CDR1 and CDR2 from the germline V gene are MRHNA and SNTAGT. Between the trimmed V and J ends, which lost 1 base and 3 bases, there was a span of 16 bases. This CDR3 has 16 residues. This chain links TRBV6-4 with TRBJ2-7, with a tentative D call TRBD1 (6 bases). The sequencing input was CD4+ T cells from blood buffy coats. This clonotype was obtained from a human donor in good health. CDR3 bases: TGTGCCAGCAGTGACTGTACCGGGACACTGAACTACGAGCAGTACTTC. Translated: CASSDCTGTLNYEQYF.